The rows below give T cell receptor beta chains drawn from one sample of a study of blood T cells in healthy people across ages. One entry per CDR3 protein results from TCRdb running MiXCR on the 5' RACE reads. The sample yields over 500,000 distinct CDR3 sequences, about 50% seen once. The sample consisted of blood. Receptor source: a woman at least 80 years old in good health. CDR3s include the opening cysteine and the closing phenylalanine or tryptophan. The order of the fields is V gene, clone size, D gene, J gene, CDR3 DNA, CDR3 protein. D genes are given only for firm matches. Only part of the rows carry a size: once, few, many, or a class if the clone is expanded.

TRBV5-1	few	-	TRBJ2-5	TGCGCCTCAAATAGGGGCTGGAAAGAGACCCAGTACTTC	CASNRGWKETQYF
TRBV4-1	-	-	TRBJ1-1	TGCGCCAGCAGCCAAGAATCGGACTCAGCCTTGAACACTGAAGCTTTCTTT	CASSQESDSALNTEAFF
TRBV20-1	-	-	TRBJ2-5	TGCAGTGCTAGCACGGCGGGACAGACCCAGTACTTC	CSASTAGQTQYF
TRBV18	-	TRBD2	TRBJ2-7	TGTGCCAGCTCACCCAGGATTAGCGGGAGGTTCTACGAGCAGTACTTC	CASSPRISGRFYEQYF
TRBV14	-	TRBD1	TRBJ2-7	TGTGCCAGCAGCCAAATCAGGGGGCAAACCTACGAGCAGTACTTC	CASSQIRGQTYEQYF
TRBV12-3/TRBV12-4	few	TRBD2	TRBJ2-7	TGTGCCAGCATGCGACTAGCGGGCTACGAGCAGTACTTC	CASMRLAGYEQYF
TRBV5-1	many	-	TRBJ2-1	TGCGCCAGCAGCTTGGAAGGGTCCTACGGGCAGTTCTTC	CASSLEGSYGQFF
TRBV25-1	-	-	TRBJ1-3	TGTGCCAGCAGTGCCTCACAGGGTAGAACTGGAAACACCATATATTTT	CASSASQGRTGNTIYF
TRBV20-1	-	-	TRBJ1-6	TGCAGTGCTAGAGCCAGGGAGAATTCACCCCTCCACTTT	CSARARENSPLHF
TRBV28	-	TRBD1	TRBJ2-2	TGTGCCAGCAGTTTAGTGGGGCAGGGGGTCACCGGGGAGCCGTTTTTT	CASSLVGQGVTGEPFF
TRBV29-1	-	TRBD2	TRBJ2-1	TGCAGCGTTGAACGAAAACGGGGGGGTTCCTACAATGAGCAGTTCTTC	CSVERKRGGSYNEQFF
TRBV5-4	-	-	TRBJ2-3	TGTGCCAGCAGCAAAGCGGGCCCCTTTGATACGCAGTATTTT	CASSKAGPFDTQYF
TRBV28	-	-	TRBJ2-7	TGTGCCAGCAGTCCCCTTCGGATGGGACGGGGGTCCTACGAGCAGTACTTC	CASSPLRMGRGSYEQYF
TRBV12-3/TRBV12-4	many	-	TRBJ2-1	TGTGCCAGCAGTTTATTGGCCTCGGAGCAGTTCTTC	CASSLLASEQFF
TRBV6-2/TRBV6-3	-	-	TRBJ2-3	TGTGCCAGCAGACCCAGCGGATTCACAGATACGCAGTATTTT	CASRPSGFTDTQYF
TRBV4-1	-	-	TRBJ2-7	TGCGCCAGCAGCCAAGAATCAGTGCACGAGCAGTACTTC	CASSQESVHEQYF
TRBV7-2	many	TRBD2	TRBJ2-3	TGTGCCAGCCTCGCTAATCTAGCGGGGGTCAGGGGTACGCAGTATTTT	CASLANLAGVRGTQYF
TRBV24-1	-	-	TRBJ2-1	TGTGCCACCCCGAGGACGGCAGCAACCACTTCATACAATGAGCAGTTCTTC	CATPRTAATTSYNEQFF
TRBV29-1	-	TRBD2	TRBJ2-1	TGCAGCGTTGAATCCTATAGCGGGAGTGGGGATGAGCAGTTCTTC	CSVESYSGSGDEQFF
TRBV12-3/TRBV12-4	-	TRBD1	TRBJ1-6	TGTGCCAGCAGTTTAGGACAGGGTTTTCCTTCACCCCTCCACTTT	CASSLGQGFPSPLHF
TRBV2	many	TRBD2	TRBJ2-3	TGTGCCAGCAGTACTCTAGCGGTCCCGGCAGATACGCAGTATTTT	CASSTLAVPADTQYF
TRBV7-2	few	-	TRBJ2-1	TGTGCCAGCAGCTTGTACAGTTCGGTAAACAATGAGCAGTTCTTC	CASSLYSSVNNEQFF
TRBV27	-	-	TRBJ2-6	TGTGCCAGCAGTCTCCGACCCACAACCTCTGGGGCCAACGTCCTGACTTTC	CASSLRPTTSGANVLTF
TRBV6-6	-	TRBD1	TRBJ2-4	TGTGCCAGCAGTCCCGGGACAGGTCGTAACATTCAGTACTTC	CASSPGTGRNIQYF
TRBV4-3	-	-	TRBJ2-4	TGCGCCAGCAGCCCGGCCGGGGGCAAAAACATTCAGTACTTC	CASSPAGGKNIQYF
TRBV6-5	-	-	TRBJ1-1	TGTGCCAGCAGAAACAGGGTTGTGAACACTGAAGCTTTCTTT	CASRNRVVNTEAFF
TRBV5-1	-	-	TRBJ2-1	TGCGCCAGCAGCGTGGAGCTAGCGTACAATGAGCAGTTCTTC	CASSVELAYNEQFF
TRBV5-1	-	-	TRBJ1-4	TGCGCCAGCAGCTTTCAGAACCGGGCTGAAAAACTGTTTTTT	CASSFQNRAEKLFF
TRBV20-1	-	-	TRBJ2-3	TGCAGTGCTAGAGTTACCCCATGGGAAAGGGGAAGGAGTACGCAGTATTTT	CSARVTPWERGRSTQYF
TRBV12-3/TRBV12-4	many	-	TRBJ2-1	TGTGCCAGCAGTTTCTCCCCGCCCTTCTCCTACAATGAGCAGTTCTTC	CASSFSPPFSYNEQFF
TRBV6-1	many	TRBD1	TRBJ2-4	TGTGCCAGCTCTCATCGGACAGGTGTGCAGGCCAAAAACATTCAGTACTTC	CASSHRTGVQAKNIQYF
TRBV20-1	-	-	TRBJ1-2	TGCAGTGCTACCAGGGGTTCCTATGGCTACACCTTC	CSATRGSYGYTF
TRBV29-1	-	TRBD2	TRBJ2-1	TGCAGCGTTGGTAGCGGGAGGACCAATGAGCAGTTCTTC	CSVGSGRTNEQFF
TRBV6-4	-	-	TRBJ1-5	TGTGCCAGCAGTCCCGGGCCGTATGGTCAGCCCCAGCATTTT	CASSPGPYGQPQHF
TRBV20-1	many	TRBD2	TRBJ2-5	TGCAGTGCTGCCCCTAGCGGGAGGGGAGAGACCCAGTACTTC	CSAAPSGRGETQYF
TRBV11-3	-	-	TRBJ2-3	TGTGCCAGCAGCTTAGTTGGATCGGGGGGCCTAAATACGCAGTATTTT	CASSLVGSGGLNTQYF
TRBV20-1	few	TRBD1	TRBJ1-5	TGCAGTGCTAAAAGACCGGGACAGGGGGCTAGGTCGAGCAATCAGCCCCAGCATTTT	CSAKRPGQGARSSNQPQHF
TRBV20-1	-	-	TRBJ2-3	-	CSAKQGDGSPLHFGNGTRTDTQYF
TRBV4-1	many	TRBD2	TRBJ2-7	TGCGCCAGCAGCCAAGTCCCTCTAACTAGCGGGAGGATCTACGAGCAGTACTTC	CASSQVPLTSGRIYEQYF